This record covers a single T cell receptor beta chain. The data were obtained in a study of blood T cell repertoires in COVID-19. Here immunoSEQ multiplex PCR was the method, and the copy in TCRdb shows in-frame clones only, minus some. Here the sample spans about 180,000 clones, about 82% being singletons. The source is a woman aged 30 to 39 who had recovered from COVID-19. Source material: PBMCs or T cells enriched from blood (not recorded which).

The DNA for the CDR3 is TGTGCTAGTGGTTTGATGGACAGGGGAAGGAGGGACACTGAAGCTTTCTTT. This codes for CASGLMDRGRRDTEAFF. This sequence joins TRBV12-5 and TRBJ1-1; 9 bases fit TRBD1. The trim removed 2 bases at V and 3 bases at J, leaving 10 bases unmatched. There are 17 residues in the CDR3. Looked up from germline, CDR1 is LGHNT and CDR2 is FRNRAP.